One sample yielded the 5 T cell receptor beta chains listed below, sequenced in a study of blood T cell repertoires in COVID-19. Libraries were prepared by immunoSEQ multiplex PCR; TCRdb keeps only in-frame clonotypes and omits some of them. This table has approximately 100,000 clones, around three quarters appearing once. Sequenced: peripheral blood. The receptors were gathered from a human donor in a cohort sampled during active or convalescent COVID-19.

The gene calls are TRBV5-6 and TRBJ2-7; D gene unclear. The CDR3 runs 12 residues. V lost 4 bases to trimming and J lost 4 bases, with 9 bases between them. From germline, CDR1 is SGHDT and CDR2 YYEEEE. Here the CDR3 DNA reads TGTGCCAGCAGCCTCACATTGTACGAGCAGTACTTC. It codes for CASSLTLYEQYF.

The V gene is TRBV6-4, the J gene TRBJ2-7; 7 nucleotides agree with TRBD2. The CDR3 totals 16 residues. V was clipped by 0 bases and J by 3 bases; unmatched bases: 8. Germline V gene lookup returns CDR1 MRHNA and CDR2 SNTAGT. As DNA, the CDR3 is TGTGCCAGCAGTGACTCTAAAGGACTAGACCACTACGAGCAGTACTTC. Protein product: CASSDSKGLDHYEQYF.

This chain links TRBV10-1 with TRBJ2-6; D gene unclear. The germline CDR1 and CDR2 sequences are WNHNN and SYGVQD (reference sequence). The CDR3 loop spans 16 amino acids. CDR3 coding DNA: TGCGGCCTACGGGTGGTCCCTTACTCTGGGGCCAACGTCCTGACTTTC. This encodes CGLRVVPYSGANVLTF.

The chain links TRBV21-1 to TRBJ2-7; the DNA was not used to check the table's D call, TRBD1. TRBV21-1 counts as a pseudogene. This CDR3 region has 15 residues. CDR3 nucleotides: TGTGCCAGCAGCCCCCGGTGGTACAGGGCCCACGAGCAGTACTTC. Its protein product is CASSPRWYRAHEQYF.

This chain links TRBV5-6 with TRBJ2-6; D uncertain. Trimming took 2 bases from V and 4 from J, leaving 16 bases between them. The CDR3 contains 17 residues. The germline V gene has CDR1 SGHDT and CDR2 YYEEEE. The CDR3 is CASSLVPGSSGANVLTF. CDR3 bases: TGTGCCAGCAGCTTAGTTCCCGGGTCTTCGGGGGCCAACGTCCTGACTTTC.